The 21 T cell receptor beta chains given below trace back to one sample, sequenced in a study of blood T cells in healthy people across ages (dated by TCRdb to the mid-2010s). Receptor amplification or capture employed 5' RACE. The sequencer was an Illumina HiSeq 2500. A second roughly 6 to 11 cycle PCR used a sample-barcoded 5' primer and a J-beta primer mix. TCRdb reprocessing: public reads trimmed at Q25 with fastp, clones called with MiXCR, in-frame beta chains kept. Each entry is one CDR3 protein sequence, shown with its most common DNA and genes. The table for this sample lists about 670,000 distinct CDR3 sequences; less than 45% of them were counted only once. The biggest ten clones account for around 30% of the sample. The source material was blood. All receptors derive from a man older than 75 in good health.

This chain uses TRBV12-3 or TRBV12-4 with TRBJ1-2; D not certain. The CDR3 contains 16 residues. The ends were cut back, 5 bases at V and 5 bases at J, with 21 bases in the middle. In DNA, the CDR3 is TGTGCCAGCAGTACCTCTGGAACATCTTTAGGATATGGCTACACCTTC. Its translation is CASSTSGTSLGYGYTF.

V and J are TRBV6-6 and TRBJ2-5; 9 positions match TRBD1. The last part of the DNA fits TRBJ2-7 better; the J call may be wrong. CDR3 length: 14 amino acids. Germline-derived CDR1 and CDR2 are MNHNY and SVGAGI (reference sequence). In nucleotides, the CDR3 is TGTGCCAGCAGTCCTCCGACAGGGGGGGACGAGCAGTACTTC. As protein: CASSPPTGGDEQYF.

The rearrangement links TRBV9 to TRBJ2-7; no clear D gene. V lost 0 bases to trimming and J lost 5 bases, with 12 bases between them. The CDR3 sequence is 14 residues long. In germline, CDR1 is SGDLS, CDR2 YYNGEE. DNA for the CDR3: TGTGCCAGCAGCGTAGGGGCCGAATCCGACGAGCAGTACTTC. Translated: CASSVGAESDEQYF.

This clonotype was seen ten or more times. The rearrangement uses TRBV4-1 and TRBJ2-3; 7 nucleotides align to TRBD2. V trimming: 4 bases; J trimming: 2 bases; junction bases outside the gene matches: 6. This CDR3 region has 15 residues. Germline V gene data show CDR1 as MGHRA and CDR2 as YSYEKL. CDR3 in DNA: TGCGCCAGCAGCCGGGAGGGGAGGGACACAGATACGCAGTATTTT. Protein sequence: CASSREGRDTDTQYF.

The chain joins TRBV12-3 or TRBV12-4 to TRBJ2-7; D ambiguous. The CDR3 extends over 13 amino acids. Between the trimmed V and J ends, which lost 2 bases and 7 bases, there was a span of 12 bases. CDR3 protein: CASSLNLDGEQYF. The CDR3 DNA sequence: TGTGCCAGCAGTTTAAATTTGGACGGGGAGCAGTACTTC.

In its sample, this clonotype was seen a few times. The chain links TRBV20-1 to TRBJ2-3; D tentatively reads TRBD1 or TRBD2 (5 bases each). The CDR3 extends over 15 amino acids. V was trimmed by 6 bases and J by 0 bases, leaving 16 bases between them. Germline CDR1 reads DFQATT; CDR2 reads SNEGSKA (reference sequence). In nucleotides, the CDR3 is TGCAGTGCGAATGCCCGAGGGGTCAGCACAGATACGCAGTATTTT. Amino acids: CSANARGVSTDTQYF.

The chain employs TRBV12-3 or TRBV12-4 and TRBJ2-4; 9 bases map to TRBD2. Trimming took 2 bases from V and 15 from J; bases not matched to a gene: 14. This CDR3 contains 15 residues. The CDR3 here is CASSLRAGGPGFVYF. The DNA of the CDR3 is TGTGCCAGCAGTTTAAGGGCGGGAGGGCCAGGTTTTGTGTACTTC.

The chain is built from TRBV3-1 and TRBJ1-1, with unresolved D. CDR3 length: 15 amino acids. V was shortened by 1 base and J by 4 bases, with 13 bases between the two germline ends. Germline CDR1 reads LGHDT; CDR2 reads YNNKEL (reference sequence). CDR3 nucleotide sequence: TGTGCCAGCAGCCAAGTATCGGGCCTCGGCACTGAAGCTTTCTTT. This sequence encodes CASSQVSGLGTEAFF.

This clonotype was seen only a few times. The chain carries TRBV7-8 and TRBJ1-4, with D uncertain. With 1 base removed from V and 0 bases from J, the gap between germline ends came to 15 bases. The CDR3 has 18 residues. Per germline, CDR1 SGHVS and CDR2 FQNEAQ. The CDR3 protein is CASSLGVGVSATNEKLFF. The CDR3, as DNA: TGTGCCAGCAGCTTAGGTGTAGGCGTTTCGGCAACTAATGAAAAACTGTTTTTT.

In this sample, this clonotype turned up many times. This chain links TRBV5-1 with TRBJ2-1; 8 nucleotides align to TRBD2. The V gene's germline CDR1 is SGHRS and CDR2 YFSETQ. J was trimmed by 4 bases and V by 4 bases; bases with no gene match: 7. The CDR3 has 15 amino acids. CDR3 sequence (DNA): TGCGCCAGCAGCAGCGGGACTAGTATGTACAATGAGCAGTTCTTC. Translating it yields CASSSGTSMYNEQFF.

The table lists this clonotype with a count of one. Compared with germline, one end of the junction differs, possibly owing to a read error. The chain couples TRBV3-1 to TRBJ2-7, with 13 bases lining up with TRBD2. Germline V gene sequence: CDR1 LGHDT, CDR2 YNNKEL (reference sequence). The CDR3 spans 16 residues. The CDR3, as DNA: TGTGCCAGCAGCCTTAGGACTAGCGGGGGACTAGATGAGCGGTACTTC. Its protein is CASSLRTSGGLDERYF.

V gene TRBV9 combines with J gene TRBJ2-7; 7 nucleotides match TRBD1. The CDR3 contains 13 residues. Germline-derived CDR1 and CDR2 are SGDLS and YYNGEE. V shed 4 bases and J 5 bases; nucleotides not matched to a gene: 6. DNA of the CDR3: TGTGCCAGCAGCATACAGGGGTTTGACGAGCAGTACTTC. It encodes CASSIQGFDEQYF.

The rearrangement joins TRBV28 to TRBJ2-3, with D unresolved. Per germline, CDR1 MDHEN and CDR2 SYDVKM. This CDR3 has 14 residues. Trimming removed 6 bases at V and 1 base at J, with 11 bases between. The DNA of the CDR3 is TGTGCCAGCAGCCACCCCGAGGGCACAGATACGCAGTATTTT. Its protein is CASSHPEGTDTQYF.

The chain combines TRBV4-3 with TRBJ2-1, with 8 bases aligning to TRBD1. The CDR3 extends over 15 amino acids. Germline V gene sequence: CDR1 LGHNA, CDR2 YSLEER. J was trimmed by 3 bases and V by 1 base; bases with no gene match: 2. For the CDR3, the DNA is TGCGCCAGCAGCCAAGCCGGGACAGGCTACAATGAGCAGTTCTTC. Translating it yields CASSQAGTGYNEQFF.

This clonotype was seen more than once but under ten times. V is TRBV7-6 and J is TRBJ1-6; perhaps TRBD1 as D (5 bases). Per the germline V gene, CDR1 is SGHVS and CDR2 is FNYEAQ. V lost 4 bases and J lost 11, with 21 bases in between. The length of the CDR3 is 16 residues. Here the CDR3 reads CASSSLLTDKQAPLHF. The CDR3 DNA reads as TGTGCCAGCAGCTCCCTCCTCACAGACAAACAGGCACCCCTCCACTTT.

The J gene is TRBJ2-5, the V gene TRBV12-3 or TRBV12-4; 11 positions agree with TRBD2. Trimming took 5 bases from V and 9 from J; bases not matched to a gene: 11. The CDR3 runs to 15 residues. CDR3 nucleotide sequence: TGTGCCAGCAGTCTTAGCGGGAGGGCCAAGGTGGCCCAGTACTTC. As protein: CASSLSGRAKVAQYF.

The V call is TRBV7-2, the J call TRBJ1-5, with TRBD1 as a possible D gene (5 bases). CDR1 is SGHTA, CDR2 FQGNSA, per germline. Trimming took 1 base from V and 5 from J, leaving 12 bases between them. The CDR3 runs 15 residues. The CDR3 protein is CASSLGGRVDQPQHF. The CDR3 nucleotides read TGTGCCAGCAGCTTAGGTGGCAGGGTTGATCAGCCCCAGCATTTT.

This chain joins TRBV9 and TRBJ2-1, with 9 bases that match TRBD2. The last part of the DNA fits TRBJ2-7 better; the J call may be wrong. The CDR3 is made up of 19 amino acids. Germline V CDR1 and CDR2: SGDLS, YYNGEE. The CDR3 spells CASSETGSGRPQSYNEQYF. In DNA, the CDR3 is TGTGCCAGCAGCGAGACGGGGAGCGGGAGGCCACAATCCTACAATGAGCAGTACTTC.

The rearrangement links TRBV4-3 to TRBJ1-2; D is ambiguous. The CDR3 consists of 14 residues. The V gene's germline CDR1 is LGHNA and CDR2 YSLEER. V lost 0 bases and J lost 4, with 9 bases in between. The CDR3 region has the DNA TGCGCCAGCAGCCAAGATCCAGGCGGCTATGGCTACACCTTC. This encodes CASSQDPGGYGYTF.

The chain carries TRBV29-1 and TRBJ1-2; a weak D match, TRBD1 (6 bases). There are 14 residues in the CDR3. V was trimmed by 4 bases and J by 4 bases, leaving 16 bases between them. Per germline, CDR1 SQVTM and CDR2 ANQGSEA. CDR3 in DNA: TGCAGCGTTGGGACAGCACAAGAGGCCTATGGCTACACCTTC. Translating gives CSVGTAQEAYGYTF.

The rearrangement links TRBV5-1 to TRBJ2-6, with 10 bases identical to TRBD1. The CDR3 has 17 residues. Germline CDR1 reads SGHRS; CDR2 reads YFSETQ. V lost 4 bases to trimming and J lost 2 bases; unmatched junction nucleotides: 6. The CDR3 sequence: CASSPGTGVTGANVLTF. For the CDR3, the DNA is TGCGCCAGCAGCCCTGGGACAGGGGTTACTGGGGCCAACGTCCTGACTTTC. Full variable domain (missing parts from reference TRBV5-1 and TRBJ2-6): KAGVTQTPRYLIKTRGQQVTLSCSPISGHRSVSWYQQTPGQGLQFLFEYFSETQRNKGNFPGRFSGRQFSNSRSEMNVSTLELGDSALYLCASSPGTGVTGANVLTFGAGSRLTVL.